The rows below give T cell receptor beta chains drawn from one sample of a study of patients and donors after allogeneic stem cell transplantation. From the RT-PCR reads, TCRdb called clonotypes with MiXCR, one entry per CDR3 protein. The table has roughly 880,000 distinct CDR3 sequences, more than 15% seen once. Material for sequencing was blood, either unsorted or a sorted T cell fraction (not recorded which). The receptors come from a human donor who was either an allogeneic HSCT recipient or a stem cell or donor lymphocyte infusion donor (not recorded which). It is not recorded whose cells these are; they may come from a transplant donor. CDR3s include the opening cysteine and the closing phenylalanine or tryptophan. The D gene is left open where the match is weak. Clone sizes are given selectively: once, few, many, or a class where the clone is expanded.

clone_size: NA
v_call: TRBV7-2
j_call: TRBJ1-4
d_call: NA
cdr3_length: 16
cdr3_nt: TGTGCCAGCAGCTTAGTTCGCCAGGGAGGGTGGGAAAAACTGTTTTTT
cdr3_aa: CASSLVRQGGWEKLFF

clone_size: NA
v_call: TRBV27
j_call: TRBJ1-5
d_call: TRBD1
cdr3_length: 16
cdr3_nt: TGTGCCAGCAGTTCCCGACAGGGCTATAGCAATCAGCCCCAGCATTTT
cdr3_aa: CASSSRQGYSNQPQHF

clone_size: NA
v_call: TRBV29-1
j_call: TRBJ2-7
d_call: NA
cdr3_length: 14
cdr3_nt: TGCAGCGCCGAAGGGGCAGGAGGCCAGTACGAGCAGTACTTC
cdr3_aa: CSAEGAGGQYEQYF

clone_size: NA
v_call: TRBV20-1
j_call: TRBJ1-5
d_call: NA
cdr3_length: 13
cdr3_nt: TGCAGTGCTCCGAATAGCCACAATCAGCCCCAGCATTTT
cdr3_aa: CSAPNSHNQPQHF

clone_size: few
v_call: TRBV24-1
j_call: TRBJ2-3
d_call: NA
cdr3_length: 16
cdr3_nt: TGTGCCACCAGTGATCCAGGGAAAAAAAGCACAGATACGCAGTATTTT
cdr3_aa: CATSDPGKKSTDTQYF

clone_size: NA
v_call: TRBV27
j_call: TRBJ1-1
d_call: NA
cdr3_length: 14
cdr3_nt: TGTGCCAGCAGTTTAGCACGCCTGGGCACTGAAGCTTTCTTT
cdr3_aa: CASSLARLGTEAFF

clone_size: few
v_call: TRBV20-1
j_call: TRBJ2-3
d_call: NA
cdr3_length: 17
cdr3_nt: TGCAGTGCTAGAGATCCCAAGCGGAGGTTCCTCACAGATACGCAGTATTTT
cdr3_aa: CSARDPKRRFLTDTQYF

clone_size: NA
v_call: TRBV12-3/TRBV12-4
j_call: TRBJ2-1
d_call: TRBD1
cdr3_length: 13
cdr3_nt: TGTGCCAGCAGTTGGCAGGGGGACGGTGAGCAGTTCTTC
cdr3_aa: CASSWQGDGEQFF

clone_size: few
v_call: TRBV29-1
j_call: TRBJ1-5
d_call: TRBD1
cdr3_length: 15
cdr3_nt: TGCAGCGTTACTCAAGACAGGGGAAGCAATCAGCCCCAGCATTTT
cdr3_aa: CSVTQDRGSNQPQHF

clone_size: few
v_call: TRBV4-1
j_call: TRBJ2-3
d_call: NA
cdr3_length: 16
cdr3_nt: TGCGCCAGCAGCCAGGCACCGGGACATAACACAGATACGCAGTATTTT
cdr3_aa: CASSQAPGHNTDTQYF

clone_size: many
v_call: TRBV2
j_call: TRBJ1-2
d_call: TRBD1
cdr3_length: 12
cdr3_nt: TGTGCCAGCAGCGGGACAGACTATGGCTACACCTTC
cdr3_aa: CASSGTDYGYTF

clone_size: NA
v_call: TRBV12-3/TRBV12-4
j_call: TRBJ1-1
d_call: TRBD1
cdr3_length: 13
cdr3_nt: TGTGCCAGCAGTCACAGGGGGCAGGGAAAGGCTTTCTTT
cdr3_aa: CASSHRGQGKAFF

clone_size: few
v_call: TRBV27
j_call: TRBJ2-3
d_call: TRBD2
cdr3_length: 17
cdr3_nt: TGTGCCAGCAGTTTTCTAGCGGGGGGTGCTAGCACAGATACGCAGTATTTT
cdr3_aa: CASSFLAGGASTDTQYF

clone_size: few
v_call: TRBV6-1
j_call: TRBJ2-3
d_call: TRBD1
cdr3_length: 14
cdr3_nt: TGTGCCAGCAGTGAAGGGACAGGGTCAGATACGCAGTATTTT
cdr3_aa: CASSEGTGSDTQYF

clone_size: NA
v_call: TRBV11-2
j_call: TRBJ2-5
d_call: NA
cdr3_length: 15
cdr3_nt: TGTGCCAGCAGACGGGACTTACGAAACCAAGAGACCCAGTACTTC
cdr3_aa: CASRRDLRNQETQYF

clone_size: few
v_call: TRBV28
j_call: TRBJ2-7
d_call: TRBD2
cdr3_length: 13
cdr3_nt: TGTGCCAGCTCGGGACTAGCGCCCTACGAGCAGTACTTC
cdr3_aa: CASSGLAPYEQYF

clone_size: NA
v_call: TRBV29-1
j_call: TRBJ2-7
d_call: TRBD2
cdr3_length: 13
cdr3_nt: TGCAGCGTTGGATTCCCTAGCGGGTCCGAGCAGTACTTC
cdr3_aa: CSVGFPSGSEQYF

clone_size: many
v_call: TRBV12-3/TRBV12-4
j_call: TRBJ2-2
d_call: NA
cdr3_length: 13
cdr3_nt: TGTGCCAGCAGTTTGGGTCTGAGGGGGGAGCTGTTTTTT
cdr3_aa: CASSLGLRGELFF

clone_size: few
v_call: TRBV5-1
j_call: TRBJ2-1
d_call: TRBD2
cdr3_length: 14
cdr3_nt: TGCGCCAGCAGCCAAATCACTAGCGACCATGAGCAGTTCTTC
cdr3_aa: CASSQITSDHEQFF

clone_size: NA
v_call: TRBV3-1
j_call: TRBJ2-7
d_call: TRBD1
cdr3_length: 16
cdr3_nt: TGTGCCAGCAGCCACCTCACGGACAGGCTCAACTACGAGCAGTACTTC
cdr3_aa: CASSHLTDRLNYEQYF

clone_size: many
v_call: TRBV11-2
j_call: TRBJ1-5
d_call: NA
cdr3_length: 16
cdr3_nt: TGTGCCAGCAGCCCAGGGGTAGGGGTTGGCAATCAGCCCCAGCATTTT
cdr3_aa: CASSPGVGVGNQPQHF

clone_size: NA
v_call: TRBV27
j_call: TRBJ2-7
d_call: NA
cdr3_length: 12
cdr3_nt: TGTGCCAGCAGACAGGGTAGGGCCGAGCAGTACTTC
cdr3_aa: CASRQGRAEQYF

clone_size: few
v_call: TRBV24-1
j_call: TRBJ2-2
d_call: NA
cdr3_length: 14
cdr3_nt: TGTGCCACCAGTGAAAGACGGATCACCGGGGAGCTGTTTTTT
cdr3_aa: CATSERRITGELFF

clone_size: few
v_call: TRBV19
j_call: TRBJ2-5
d_call: NA
cdr3_length: 12
cdr3_nt: TGTGCCAGTAGTTCGGGACTCGGTGACCAGTACTTC
cdr3_aa: CASSSGLGDQYF

clone_size: few
v_call: TRBV27
j_call: TRBJ2-1
d_call: TRBD2
cdr3_length: 19
cdr3_nt: TGTGCCAGCAGTTTATCGGCGACTAGCGGGAGGGCCGTTTTCAATGAGCAGTTCTTC
cdr3_aa: CASSLSATSGRAVFNEQFF

clone_size: NA
v_call: TRBV24-1
j_call: TRBJ2-2
d_call: TRBD2
cdr3_length: 17
cdr3_nt: TGTGCCACCAGCCTTAGTAGCGGGAGGACCAACACCGGGGAGCTGTTTTTT
cdr3_aa: CATSLSSGRTNTGELFF

clone_size: NA
v_call: TRBV2
j_call: TRBJ1-5
d_call: NA
cdr3_length: 13
cdr3_nt: TGTGCCAGCAGTGGCAGGGGCCCGGGGCCCCAGCATTTT
cdr3_aa: CASSGRGPGPQHF

clone_size: few
v_call: TRBV29-1
j_call: TRBJ1-2
d_call: TRBD1
cdr3_length: 14
cdr3_nt: TGCAGCGTTGCCACCCGGGACAGGGCCCACGGCTACACCTTC
cdr3_aa: CSVATRDRAHGYTF

clone_size: few
v_call: TRBV7-2
j_call: TRBJ1-1
d_call: NA
cdr3_length: 14
cdr3_nt: TGTGCCAGCAGCTTATCATTTAAGGGGTCTGAAGCTTTCTTT
cdr3_aa: CASSLSFKGSEAFF

clone_size: many
v_call: TRBV10-3
j_call: TRBJ2-1
d_call: NA
cdr3_length: 13
cdr3_nt: TGTGCCATCAGTGAGTCGTCAGGCATAGGGCAGTTCTTC
cdr3_aa: CAISESSGIGQFF

clone_size: NA
v_call: TRBV29-1
j_call: TRBJ2-7
d_call: TRBD2
cdr3_length: 15
cdr3_nt: TGCAGCGTTGGGACTAGCAGGCCCTTCGGGAAGGAGCAGTACTTC
cdr3_aa: CSVGTSRPFGKEQYF

clone_size: NA
v_call: TRBV11-2
j_call: TRBJ2-3
d_call: NA
cdr3_length: 14
cdr3_nt: TGTGCCAGCAGCTTAGATGGGGGGAGAGATACGCAGTATTTT
cdr3_aa: CASSLDGGRDTQYF

clone_size: NA
v_call: TRBV5-5
j_call: TRBJ2-7
d_call: NA
cdr3_length: 13
cdr3_nt: TGTGCCAGCAGCTTGACGACAATTTACGAGCAGTACTTC
cdr3_aa: CASSLTTIYEQYF

clone_size: few
v_call: TRBV5-8
j_call: TRBJ2-2
d_call: TRBD1
cdr3_length: 15
cdr3_nt: TGTGCCAGCAGCTTGAGGGGGACAGACACCGGGGAGCTGTTTTTT
cdr3_aa: CASSLRGTDTGELFF

clone_size: NA
v_call: TRBV27
j_call: TRBJ2-3
d_call: NA
cdr3_length: 13
cdr3_nt: TGTGCCAGCAGTTCTGACTGGGCGGATACGCAGTATTTT
cdr3_aa: CASSSDWADTQYF

clone_size: few
v_call: TRBV13
j_call: TRBJ2-1
d_call: NA
cdr3_length: 16
cdr3_nt: TGTGCCAGCACCCCGGGGCGGGATGGCTCCTACAATGAGCAGTTCTTC
cdr3_aa: CASTPGRDGSYNEQFF

clone_size: few
v_call: TRBV5-1
j_call: TRBJ2-7
d_call: TRBD1
cdr3_length: 15
cdr3_nt: TGCGCCAGCAGCGGTGGGACAGGACCGACCTACGAGCAGTACTTC
cdr3_aa: CASSGGTGPTYEQYF

clone_size: few
v_call: TRBV7-9
j_call: TRBJ1-5
d_call: TRBD1
cdr3_length: 16
cdr3_nt: TGTGCCAGCAGCCGGGACAGCTTTAATAGCAATCAGCCCCAGCATTTT
cdr3_aa: CASSRDSFNSNQPQHF

clone_size: many
v_call: TRBV29-1
j_call: TRBJ2-3
d_call: NA
cdr3_length: 11
cdr3_nt: TGCAGCGGCGCGGGCAGTAGGGCGCAGTATTTT
cdr3_aa: CSGAGSRAQYF

clone_size: NA
v_call: TRBV28
j_call: TRBJ2-5
d_call: TRBD2
cdr3_length: 15
cdr3_nt: TGTGCCAGCAGCCAGGGACTACCGCTAGGAGAGACCCAGTACTTC
cdr3_aa: CASSQGLPLGETQYF

clone_size: few
v_call: TRBV7-8
j_call: TRBJ2-3
d_call: TRBD2
cdr3_length: 18
cdr3_nt: TGTGCCAGCAGCTTAGCGGAGACTAGCGGGGGCCTCACAGATACGCAGTATTTT
cdr3_aa: CASSLAETSGGLTDTQYF